The 8 T cell receptor beta chains presented below share a single source sample, sequenced in a study of monozygotic twins with inflammatory bowel disease. TCRdb reprocessed the 5' RACE reads, keeping one entry per CDR3 protein, no DNA. The sample data list 330,000 or so distinct CDR3 sequences. Sequenced: blood. The receptors were sampled from a human donor with ulcerative colitis or Crohn's disease, or a healthy co-twin of an affected twin (not recorded which).

V gene TRBV20-1 combines with J gene TRBJ1-5; as DNA is missing, the TRBD1 call by TCRdb cannot be tested. The germline CDR1 and CDR2 sequences are DFQATT and SNEGSKA (reference sequence). This CDR3 is 16 amino acids long. The CDR3 sequence: CSAREGTTGGNQPQHF.

The rearrangement uses TRBV20-1 and TRBJ1-1. CDR1 and CDR2 (germline): DFQATT, SNEGSKA (reference sequence). The length of the CDR3 is 11 residues. The CDR3 spells CSAMGSYEAFF.

The CDR3 loop is CASRAQRADYEQYF. The rearrangement joins TRBV6-2 or TRBV6-3 to TRBJ2-7; TCRdb reports TRBD2, a call that lacks DNA to check it against. This CDR3 comprises 14 residues. The V gene's germline CDR1 is MNHEY and CDR2 SVGEGT.

This chain connects TRBV12-3 or TRBV12-4 to TRBJ2-3; the D call from TCRdb, TRBD2, cannot be confirmed without DNA. The CDR3 extends over 17 amino acids. This CDR3 is CASSFRASGLSTDTQYF.

This chain links TRBV6-6 with TRBJ1-5; TCRdb calls TRBD1, which cannot be checked without DNA. This CDR3 region has 13 residues. The germline CDR1 and CDR2 sequences are MNHNY and SVGAGI (reference sequence). The CDR3 sequence: CASHRGLGQPQHF.

This rearrangement joins TRBV20-1 to TRBJ1-6; TCRdb indicates TRBD1, and absent DNA this call remains unverified. From germline, CDR1 is DFQATT and CDR2 SNEGSKA (reference sequence). This CDR3 is 17 amino acids long. CDR3 protein: CSARDPRTGNLNSPLHF.

The chain carries TRBV20-1 and TRBJ2-7. Germline CDR1 DFQATT, CDR2 SNEGSKA (reference sequence). The CDR3 contains 11 residues. The CDR3 sequence is CSARESNEQYF.

This rearrangement joins TRBV20-1 to TRBJ2-7; the TCRdb call, TRBD2, lacks DNA for checking. This CDR3 is built from 17 residues. Germline V gene data show CDR1 as DFQATT and CDR2 as SNEGSKA (reference sequence). The CDR3 loop is CSARDFSRGGVSYEQYF.